The 8 T cell receptor beta chains presented below share a single source sample, sequenced in a study of T cell responses to AZD1222 COVID-19 vaccine. Here immunoSEQ multiplex PCR was the method, and the copy in TCRdb shows in-frame clones only, minus some. The repertoire holds around 150,000 clones, with about 90% as singletons. The sequences come from peripheral blood, collected on day 0 of AZD1222 vaccination. These receptors were taken from an adult in good health.

The chain joins TRBV6-2 or TRBV6-3 to TRBJ2-1; 9 positions agree with TRBD1. Germline lookup yields CDR1 MNHEY and CDR2 SVGEGT. CDR3 length: 16 residues. Losses at the gene ends were 5 bases for V and 7 bases for J; bases not matched to a gene: 12. The CDR3 nucleotides read TGTGCCAGCAGTCAGACCGGGACAGGGAGGTTGAATGAGCAGTTCTTC. Amino acid sequence: CASSQTGTGRLNEQFF.

This clone has a single count. The chain carries TRBV6-5 and TRBJ1-2; the D gene is possibly TRBD1 (5 bases). The V gene lost 0 bases and the J gene lost 2 bases, with 10 bases spanning the gap. The CDR3 is 15 amino acids. CDR1 is MNHEY, CDR2 SVGAGI, per germline. The CDR3 region is CASSYSEGWNYGYTF. The CDR3 DNA is TGTGCCAGCAGTTACTCGGAGGGGTGGAACTATGGCTACACCTTC.

This rearrangement joins TRBV28 to TRBJ2-7; no definite D call. Trimming took off 10 bases at V and 7 bases at J, with 11 bases between the two ends. The CDR3 consists of 10 residues. Germline V gene lookup returns CDR1 MDHEN and CDR2 SYDVKM. CDR3 loop: CATVFGEQYF. The CDR3 DNA is TGTGCCACCGTCTTCGGGGAGCAGTACTTC.

The V and J genes are TRBV19 and TRBJ1-1; D uncertain. The germline CDR1 and CDR2 sequences are LNHDA and SQIVND (reference sequence). This CDR3 is 10 amino acids long. V lost 6 bases, J lost 7 bases, and 6 bases lay in between. CDR3 in amino acids: CASRADEAFF. The CDR3 coding sequence is TGTGCCAGTAGGGCCGATGAAGCTTTCTTT.

V is TRBV7-9 and J is TRBJ2-1; no reliable D call. The V end lost 1 base, the J end lost 16 bases, and 14 bases lay between the germline ends. The length of the CDR3 is 12 residues. CDR1 SEHNR and CDR2 FQNEAQ come from the germline V gene (reference sequence). CDR3 coding DNA: TGTGCCAGCAGCTTAGAAATCAGGAGCCCCTTCTTC. Translating gives CASSLEIRSPFF.

CDR3 in DNA: TGTGCCAGCAGCTTTGGACAGGGGGTCAATCAGCCCCAGCATTTT. Translation gives CASSFGQGVNQPQHF. The gene calls are TRBV5-6 and TRBJ1-5, with TRBD1 matching 10 bases. Losses at the gene ends were 2 bases for V and 3 bases for J; bases not matched to a gene: 2. This CDR3 has 15 residues. From germline, CDR1 is SGHDT and CDR2 YYEEEE.

The J gene is TRBJ1-6, the V gene TRBV10-3; 7 bases are a match to TRBD1. CDR3 length: 16 residues. The V segment lost 5 bases and the J segment 9 bases; nucleotides outside the gene matches: 13. Germline CDR1 reads ENHRY; CDR2 reads SYGVKD. The CDR3, as DNA: TGTGCCATCAGTCCGACAGGGACAGCTTCCAGTTCACCCCTCCACTTT. It encodes CAISPTGTASSSPLHF.

The chain employs TRBV2 and TRBJ1-3; D gene ambiguous. V dropped 6 bases and J dropped 4 bases, with 10 bases sitting between them. The CDR3 length is 13 residues. The germline CDR1 and CDR2 sequences are SNHLY and FYNNEI. CDR3 in DNA: TGTGCCAGCAGGGGTCCAGCAGGAAACACCATATATTTT. This sequence encodes CASRGPAGNTIYF.